This T cell receptor beta chain was sequenced for a study of OX40 agonist ivuxolimab in advanced cancers. Describing the broader study: The costimulatory receptor OX40 (CD134) was targeted by ivuxolimab, a fully human IgG2 agonistic monoclonal antibody. Intravenous ivuxolimab was administered to patients every 2 weeks at six dose levels: 0.01, 0.1, 0.3, 1.5, 3 and 10 mg/kg. Of the roughly 51 dose-escalation patients, hepatocellular carcinoma was present in about 20, melanoma in roughly 15, renal cell carcinoma in 9 and head and neck cancer in 9. The dose-escalation cohort was approximately 83% male with a mean age of about 58 years, ranging from roughly 23 to 85. Prior anti-PD-1, anti-PD-L1 or anti-CTLA-4 therapy was permitted, and approximately 40% of dose-escalation patients had received checkpoint inhibitors. Partial responses occurred in three dose-escalation patients: two with cutaneous melanoma and one with hepatocellular carcinoma. Peripheral TCRbeta sequencing aimed to test whether ivuxolimab altered TCR sequence diversity and caused clonal T-cell expansion. The monotherapy dose-escalation portion (N ≈ 52 patients) of the phase I ivuxolimab trial is reported in the paper.

Genomic DNA was isolated from the sorted cells so that the TCRbeta CDR3 region could be sequenced. TCRbeta CDR3 regions were sequenced using the immunoSEQ Assay. TCRdb mirrors the immuneACCESS table, restricted to in-frame sequences. Some clones are absent from its copies; in checked studies, under half trace to an unresolved V gene, and the reason for the others is unknown. In this sample the table shows some 73,000 clones, 85% to 90% of which occur a single time. Clones ranked in the top ten supply roughly 8% of the sample. The trial excluded patients who had a history of autoimmune disease or were on systemic immunosuppression. Peripheral blood for TCR sequencing was collected from all dose cohorts at baseline, on cycle 4 day 1, and on cycle 7 day 1. Samples came from an open-label, multicenter, first-in-human phase I dose-escalation trial of ivuxolimab. The trial enrolled adults with locally advanced or metastatic head and neck squamous cell, hepatocellular, melanoma or renal cell carcinoma. Before TCR sequencing, CD4+ T cells and CD8+ T cells from peripheral blood were sorted into separate populations.

About this clone: Its antigen is currently not known. Base quality data are lacking; no much larger clone is found one base away.

Overall study results and their limits: The antigen specificity of the clonally expanded peripheral T cells was not determined. Low levels of normalized T-cell clonal expansion were also seen in some patients who did not respond. After ivuxolimab, more expanded clones were found on average in CD8+ T cells than in CD4+ T cells. In the 0.1-3.0 mg/kg groups, partial responders were among the patients with the lowest normalized peripheral clonal expansion, particularly in CD8+ T cells. At doses of 0.1 to 3.0 mg/kg, clonal expansion of both CD4+ and CD8+ T cells in blood was seen between baseline and week 6.

Cut back by 6 bases and 3 bases, the V and J ends lie 8 bases apart. CDR3 length: 13 amino acids, cysteine to phenylalanine. Only the CDR3 portion is preserved as DNA: 39 bases, with reading frame beginning at the first base. From a lookup of the germline V gene, CDR1 and CDR2 are SNHLY and FYNNEI. The rearranged segments are TRBV2 and TRBJ2-2, with TRBD1 as a weak D call on 5 bases. The receptor was isolated from an adult with an advanced solid tumor such as melanoma, head and neck, liver or kidney cancer. This sample comprised CD4+ or CD8+ T cells sorted from blood, obtained in a trial of the OX40 agonist ivuxolimab. CDR3 region: CASRGADTGELFF. The DNA reads as follows: TGTGCCAGCAGAGGGGCCGACACCGGGGAGCTGTTTTTT.